This T cell receptor beta chain stems from a study of glioma-infiltrating T cells. Ten or more counts support this clonotype. Antigen specificity is unknown. From germline, CDR1 is MDHEN and CDR2 SYDVKM. The CDR3 length is 15 residues. J was trimmed by 3 bases and V by 6 bases; bases with no gene match: 1. The iRepertoire nested amplicon-rescue multiplex PCR amplified TCR alpha and beta CDR3s from RNA. Input was about 100-450 ng of tissue mRNA or PBMC total RNA. TCRdb processed the multiplex PCR reads anew with MiXCR; each CDR3 protein has one entry. The sample shows around 130,000 distinct CDR3 sequences, approximately 24% of them seen only once. General study points: CDR3 overlap between tissue and blood was very small. Tissue-blood divergence was below expectation in non-neoplastic patients, above in gliomas.

This chain connects TRBV28 to TRBJ2-3; 15 positions match TRBD2. Sequenced sample: glioma tissue, nonneoplastic brain tissue, or PBMCs (not recorded which). This sequence originates from a human donor with low-grade glioma or glioblastoma, undergoing nonglioma brain surgery, or in good health (not recorded which). The CDR3, as DNA: TGTGCCAGCAGGGGGACTAGCGGGGGGACAGATACGCAGTATTTT. Translation: CASRGTSGGTDTQYF.